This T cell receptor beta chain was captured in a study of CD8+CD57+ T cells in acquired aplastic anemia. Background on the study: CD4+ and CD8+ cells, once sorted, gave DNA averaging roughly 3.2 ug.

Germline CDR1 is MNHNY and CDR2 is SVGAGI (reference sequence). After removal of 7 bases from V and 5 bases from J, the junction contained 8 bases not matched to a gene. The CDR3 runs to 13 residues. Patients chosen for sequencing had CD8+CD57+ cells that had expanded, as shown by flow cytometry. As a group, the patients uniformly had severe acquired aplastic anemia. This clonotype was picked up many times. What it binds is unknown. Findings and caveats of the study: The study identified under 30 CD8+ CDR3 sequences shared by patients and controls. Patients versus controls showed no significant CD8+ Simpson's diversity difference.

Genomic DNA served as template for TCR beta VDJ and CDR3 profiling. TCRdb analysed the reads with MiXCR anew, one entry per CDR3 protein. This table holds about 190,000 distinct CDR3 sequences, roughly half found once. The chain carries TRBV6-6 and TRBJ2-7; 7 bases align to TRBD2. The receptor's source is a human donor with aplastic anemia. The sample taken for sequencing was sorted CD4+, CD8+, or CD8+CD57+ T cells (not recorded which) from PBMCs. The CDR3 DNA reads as TGTGCCAGCACCTTACTAGCGAACCACGAGCAGTACTTC. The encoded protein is CASTLLANHEQYF.